The 15 T cell receptor beta chains listed next were all sequenced from one sample in a study of Graves' ophthalmopathy and Graves' hyperthyroidism. Transcripts of RNA were the source for amplifying TCR beta CDR3 regions. HTBI-primed RT-PCR formed the first round, and a multiplex PCR formed the second. TCRdb independently ran MiXCR on the multiplex PCR reads; one entry per CDR3 protein. The sample carries 200,000 to 250,000 distinct CDR3 sequences, around 50% recorded once. Sequencing used peripheral blood. These receptor sequences come from an adult man with Graves' ophthalmopathy.

This clonotype was seen a handful of times. The chain couples TRBV29-1 to TRBJ1-2; D gene unclear. CDR1 and CDR2 from the germline V gene are SQVTM and ANQGSEA. V dropped 3 bases and J dropped 0 bases, with 11 bases sitting between them. The CDR3 sequence is 14 residues long. This CDR3 reads CSVEEALSNYGYTF. The CDR3 coding sequence is TGCAGCGTTGAGGAGGCCCTATCTAACTATGGCTACACCTTC.

The rearrangement joins TRBV20-1 to TRBJ2-7, with D possibly matching TRBD1 (5 bases). CDR3 size: 13 residues. CDR1 and CDR2 (germline): DFQATT, SNEGSKA (reference sequence). The ends were cut back, 0 bases at V and 4 bases at J, with 10 bases in the middle. Here the CDR3 reads CSARDGQGYEQYF. DNA of the CDR3: TGCAGTGCTAGAGATGGGCAGGGATACGAGCAGTACTTC.

J is TRBJ2-7 and V is TRBV7-6, with TRBD1 as a possible D gene (5 bases). In germline, CDR1 is SGHVS, CDR2 FNYEAQ. The CDR3 is made up of 13 amino acids. Trimming took off 1 base at V and 7 bases at J, with 11 bases between the two ends. The chain's CDR3 is CASSLDLPGEQYF. The DNA of the CDR3 is TGTGCCAGCAGCTTAGACCTCCCAGGGGAGCAGTACTTC.

This clonotype was detected many times. The gene calls are TRBV27 and TRBJ1-2, with 8 bases lining up with TRBD1. The J segment lost 8 bases and the V segment lost 2 bases, leaving 4 bases of the junction unmatched. The CDR3 consists of 13 residues. CDR1 is MNHEY, CDR2 SMNVEV, per germline (reference sequence). The CDR3 DNA reads as TGTGCCAGCAGTTTAGACAGGGGCCGAGGCTACACCTTC. Protein product: CASSLDRGRGYTF.

This clonotype has at least ten counts. The chain joins TRBV29-1 to TRBJ1-4; possible D gene TRBD1, 6 bases. Deletions cut 6 bases from V and 7 bases from J, with 12 bases between. CDR3 length: 12 residues. Germline V gives CDR1 SQVTM, CDR2 ANQGSEA. In DNA, the CDR3 is TGCAGCGTAAACAGGGAGGGTGAAAAACTGTTTTTT. Its protein is CSVNREGEKLFF.

The chain recombines TRBV7-8 with TRBJ2-6; no definite D call. CDR1 is SGHVS, CDR2 FQNEAQ, per germline. Deletions cut 1 base from V and 0 bases from J, with 10 bases between. This CDR3 has 17 amino acids. In DNA form, the CDR3 reads TGTGCCAGCAGCTTAGTGTATGAGGCCTCTGGGGCCAACGTCCTGACTTTC. Protein: CASSLVYEASGANVLTF.

J is TRBJ1-5 and V is TRBV24-1; D is ambiguous. From germline, CDR1 is KGHDR and CDR2 SFDVKD. CDR3 size: 15 residues. Trimming stripped 3 bases from V and 5 bases from J, with 13 bases between. This CDR3 reads CATSDPWEADQPQHF. CDR3 coding DNA: TGTGCCACCAGTGATCCCTGGGAGGCCGATCAGCCCCAGCATTTT.

With regard to this clonotype: The CDR3 does not close with the conserved phenylalanine or tryptophan, likely indicating a read error. The limits of the CDR3 on the DNA are not certain, so only TCRdb's listed CDR3 is given. This chain links TRBV2 with TRBJ2-7; the table's TRBD2 call for D was not verified on the DNA. Germline assignment: CDR1 SNHLY and CDR2 FYNNEI. The CDR3 length equals 9 residues, ends included. The CDR3 region is CASSGGLAG.

This chain links TRBV5-4 with TRBJ2-5, with TRBD1 matching over 8 bases. Trimming at V came to 5 bases and at J to 4 bases, leaving 4 bases not matched to a gene. The CDR3 is 13 residues long. Germline CDR1 SGHNT, CDR2 YYREEE (reference sequence). CDR3 DNA: TGTGCCAGCAGGGGTGGACAGGGAGAGACCCAGTACTTC. It codes for CASRGGQGETQYF.

This clonotype showed up just once. The J gene is TRBJ2-5, the V gene TRBV25-1, with 7 bases that match TRBD1. This CDR3 is 13 amino acids long. The trim removed 6 bases at V and 5 bases at J, leaving 6 bases unmatched. CDR1 MGHDK and CDR2 SYGVNS come from the germline V gene. CDR3 in amino acids: CASSYRGKETQYF. The CDR3 bases are TGTGCCAGCAGCTACAGGGGTAAGGAGACCCAGTACTTC.

V gene TRBV2 combines with J gene TRBJ1-4, with D perhaps TRBD1 (5 bases). The germline V gene has CDR1 SNHLY and CDR2 FYNNEI. V gave up 11 bases and J gave up 5 bases, with 12 bases separating them. The CDR3 is made up of 12 amino acids. The CDR3 protein is CAESEGNEKLFF. The CDR3 DNA is TGTGCCGAGAGCGAGGGGAATGAAAAACTGTTTTTT.

This chain joins TRBV20-1 and TRBJ1-2; no firm D call. From germline, CDR1 is DFQATT and CDR2 SNEGSKA (reference sequence). The V and J ends lost 2 bases and 3 bases respectively, with 10 bases between them. The CDR3 contains 13 residues. Written as DNA, the CDR3 is TGCAGTGCTAGACCTTATTTACACTATGGCTACACCTTC. As protein: CSARPYLHYGYTF.

The rearrangement uses TRBV12-3 or TRBV12-4 and TRBJ2-2; D is possibly TRBD2 (5 bases). This CDR3 has 15 amino acids. The ends were cut back, 6 bases at V and 4 bases at J, with 15 bases in the middle. CDR3: CASSSDAEGTGELFF. DNA for the CDR3: TGTGCCAGCAGCTCGGACGCCGAGGGCACCGGGGAGCTGTTTTTT.

This clonotype was seen a few times. The chain couples TRBV19 to TRBJ1-1; no clear D gene. V lost 3 bases and J 6 bases, leaving 5 bases between the germline ends. The CDR3 is made up of 11 amino acids. Germline V lookup: CDR1 LNHDA, CDR2 SQIVND (reference sequence). CDR3 protein: CASSIRAEAFF. Here the CDR3 DNA reads TGTGCCAGTAGTATTAGGGCTGAAGCTTTCTTT.

The rearrangement uses TRBV5-1 and TRBJ2-7, with a weak D call TRBD2 (5 bases). The CDR3 sequence is 13 residues long. Germline V lookup: CDR1 SGHRS, CDR2 YFSETQ. The ends were cut back, 0 bases at V and 6 bases at J, with 10 bases in the middle. In DNA form, the CDR3 reads TGCGCCAGCAGCTTGGGGGAGTCGACCGAGCAGTACTTC. It is translated as CASSLGESTEQYF.